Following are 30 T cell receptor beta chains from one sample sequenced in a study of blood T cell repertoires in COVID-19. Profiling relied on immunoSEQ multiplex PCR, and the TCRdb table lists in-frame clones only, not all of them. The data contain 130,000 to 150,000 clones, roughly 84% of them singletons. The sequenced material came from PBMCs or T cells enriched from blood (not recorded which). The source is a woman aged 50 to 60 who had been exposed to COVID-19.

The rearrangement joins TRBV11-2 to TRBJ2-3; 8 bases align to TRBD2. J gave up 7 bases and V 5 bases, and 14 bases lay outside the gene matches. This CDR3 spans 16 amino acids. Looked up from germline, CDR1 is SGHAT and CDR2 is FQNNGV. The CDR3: CASSPRRAGDHYTQYF. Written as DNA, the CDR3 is TGTGCCAGCAGCCCGCGGAGAGCGGGGGATCACTATACGCAGTATTTT. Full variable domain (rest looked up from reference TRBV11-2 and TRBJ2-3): EAGVAQSPRYKIIEKRQSVAFWCNPISGHATLYWYQQILGQGPKLLIQFQNNGVVDDSQLPKDRFSAERLKGVDSTLKIQPAKLEDSAVYLCASSPRRAGDHYTQYFGPGTRLTVL.

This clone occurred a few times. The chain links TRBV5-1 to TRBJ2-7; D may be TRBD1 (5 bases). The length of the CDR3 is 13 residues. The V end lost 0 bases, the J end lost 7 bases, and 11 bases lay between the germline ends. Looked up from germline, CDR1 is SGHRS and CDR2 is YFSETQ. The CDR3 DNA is TGCGCCAGCAGCTTGGTAGGCCCAGGGGAGCAGTACTTC. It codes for CASSLVGPGEQYF.

The CDR3 here is CAISLYRPPNNSPLHF. The DNA for the CDR3 is TGTGCCATCAGCCTCTACAGGCCGCCCAATAATTCACCCCTCCACTTT. V usage is TRBV10-3 and J usage is TRBJ1-6; D is possibly TRBD1 (5 bases). Per the germline V gene, CDR1 is ENHRY and CDR2 is SYGVKD. This CDR3 region has 16 residues. V was cut by 6 bases and J by 5 bases, with 17 bases left in between.

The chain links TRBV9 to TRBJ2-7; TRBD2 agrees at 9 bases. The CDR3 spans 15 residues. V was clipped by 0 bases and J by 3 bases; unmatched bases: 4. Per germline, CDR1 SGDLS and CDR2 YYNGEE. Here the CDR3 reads CASSVGGAGGYEQYF. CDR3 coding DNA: TGTGCCAGCAGCGTAGGGGGAGCGGGAGGCTACGAGCAGTACTTC.

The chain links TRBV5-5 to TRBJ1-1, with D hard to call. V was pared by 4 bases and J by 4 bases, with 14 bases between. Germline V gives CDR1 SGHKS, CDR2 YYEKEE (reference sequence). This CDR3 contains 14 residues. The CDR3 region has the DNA TGTGCCAGCAGCCCTATGGGCCTTGGCACTGAAGCTTTCTTT. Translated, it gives CASSPMGLGTEAFF.

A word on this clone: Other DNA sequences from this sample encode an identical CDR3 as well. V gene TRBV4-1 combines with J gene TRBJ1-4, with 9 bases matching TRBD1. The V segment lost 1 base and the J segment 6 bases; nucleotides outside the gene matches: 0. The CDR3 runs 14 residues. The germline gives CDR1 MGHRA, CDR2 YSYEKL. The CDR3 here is CASSQGTGDEKLFF. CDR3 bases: TGCGCCAGCAGCCAAGGGACAGGGGATGAAAAACTGTTTTTT.

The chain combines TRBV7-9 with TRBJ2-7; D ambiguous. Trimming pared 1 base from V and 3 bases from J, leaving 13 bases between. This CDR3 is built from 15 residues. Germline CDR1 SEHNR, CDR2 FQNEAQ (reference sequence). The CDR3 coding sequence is TGTGCCAGCAGCTTAGGGGTCACGAGGTACTACGAGCAGTACTTC. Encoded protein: CASSLGVTRYYEQYF.

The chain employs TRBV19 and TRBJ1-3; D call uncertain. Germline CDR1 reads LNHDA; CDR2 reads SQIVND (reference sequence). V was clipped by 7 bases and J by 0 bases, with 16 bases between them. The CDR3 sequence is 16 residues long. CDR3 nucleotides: TGTGCCAGTACCCCCTGGGCGCACACCTCTGGAAACACCATATATTTT. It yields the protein CASTPWAHTSGNTIYF.

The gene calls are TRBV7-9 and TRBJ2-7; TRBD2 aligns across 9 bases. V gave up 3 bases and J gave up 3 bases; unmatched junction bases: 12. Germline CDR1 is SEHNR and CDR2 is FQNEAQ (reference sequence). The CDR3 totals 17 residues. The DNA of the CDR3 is TGTGCCAGCAGCTTCCCCTTAGCGGGAGAATCAATCTACGAGCAGTACTTC. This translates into CASSFPLAGESIYEQYF. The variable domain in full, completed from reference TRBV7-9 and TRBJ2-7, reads DTGVSQNPRHKITKRGQNVTFRCDPISEHNRLYWYRQTLGQGPEFLTYFQNEAQLEKSRLLSDRFSAERPKGSFSTLEIQRTEQGDSAMYLCASSFPLAGESIYEQYFGPGTRLTVT.

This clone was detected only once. CDR3 in amino acids: CASSADRGVGYTF. Written as DNA, the CDR3 is TGTGCCAGCAGTGCTGACAGGGGAGTAGGCTACACCTTC. This chain connects TRBV6-6 to TRBJ1-2; 8 bases align to TRBD1. CDR3 length: 13 amino acids. Looked up from germline, CDR1 is MNHNY and CDR2 is SVGAGI (reference sequence). The V segment lost 5 bases and the J segment 8 bases; nucleotides outside the gene matches: 7.

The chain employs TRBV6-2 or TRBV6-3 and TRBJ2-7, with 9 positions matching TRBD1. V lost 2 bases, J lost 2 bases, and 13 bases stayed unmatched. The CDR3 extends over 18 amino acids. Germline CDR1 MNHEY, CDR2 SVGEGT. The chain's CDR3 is CASSYPWTGVLPTYEQYF. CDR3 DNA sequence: TGTGCCAGCAGTTACCCATGGACAGGGGTGCTTCCTACCTACGAGCAGTACTTC.

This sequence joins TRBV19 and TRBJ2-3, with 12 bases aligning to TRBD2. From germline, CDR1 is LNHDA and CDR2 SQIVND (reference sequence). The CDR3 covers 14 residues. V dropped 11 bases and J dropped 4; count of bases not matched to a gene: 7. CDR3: CASASGGAADTQYF. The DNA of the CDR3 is TGTGCCTCCGCTAGCGGGGGGGCTGCAGATACGCAGTATTTT.

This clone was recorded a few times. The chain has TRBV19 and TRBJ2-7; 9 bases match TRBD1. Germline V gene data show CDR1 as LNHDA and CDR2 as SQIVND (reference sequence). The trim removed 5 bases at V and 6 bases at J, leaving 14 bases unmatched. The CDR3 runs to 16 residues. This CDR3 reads CASSLIPGTGYLEQYF. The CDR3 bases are TGTGCCAGTAGTTTAATCCCCGGGACAGGGTACCTCGAGCAGTACTTC. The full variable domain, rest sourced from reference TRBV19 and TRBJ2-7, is DGGITQSPKYLFRKEGQNVTLSCEQNLNHDAMYWYRQDPGQGLRLIYYSQIVNDFQKGDIAEGYSVSREKKESFPLTVTSAQKNPTAFYLCASSLIPGTGYLEQYFGPGTRLTVT.

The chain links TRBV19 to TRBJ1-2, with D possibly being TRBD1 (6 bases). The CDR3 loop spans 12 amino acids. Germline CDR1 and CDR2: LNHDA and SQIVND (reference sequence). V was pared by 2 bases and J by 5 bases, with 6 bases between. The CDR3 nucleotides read TGTGCCAGTAGTATACAGGGGTATGGCTACACCTTC. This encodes CASSIQGYGYTF.

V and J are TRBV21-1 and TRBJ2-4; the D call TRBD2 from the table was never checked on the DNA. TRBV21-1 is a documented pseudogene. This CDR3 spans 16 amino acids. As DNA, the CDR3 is TGTGCCAGCAGCCTCCGACTAGCGGGAGGGAAGAACATTCAGTACTTC. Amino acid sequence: CASSLRLAGGKNIQYF.

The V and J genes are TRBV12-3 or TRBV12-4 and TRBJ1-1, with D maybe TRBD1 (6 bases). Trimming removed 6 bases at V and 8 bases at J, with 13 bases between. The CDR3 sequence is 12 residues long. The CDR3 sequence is CASRSTGKEAFF. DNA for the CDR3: TGTGCCAGCAGAAGTACAGGGAAAGAAGCTTTCTTT.

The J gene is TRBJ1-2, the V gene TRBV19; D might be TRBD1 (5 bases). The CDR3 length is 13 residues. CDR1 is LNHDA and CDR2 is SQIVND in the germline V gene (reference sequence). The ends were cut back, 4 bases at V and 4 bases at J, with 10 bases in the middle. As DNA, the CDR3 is TGTGCCAGTAGTACGGCAGGGCCCTATGGCTACACCTTC. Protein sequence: CASSTAGPYGYTF.

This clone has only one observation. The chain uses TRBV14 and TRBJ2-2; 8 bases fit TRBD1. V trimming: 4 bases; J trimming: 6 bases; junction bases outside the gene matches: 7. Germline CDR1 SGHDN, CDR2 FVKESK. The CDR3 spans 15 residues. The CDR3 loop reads CASSPSGQVAGELFF. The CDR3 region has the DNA TGTGCCAGCAGCCCGTCGGGACAGGTGGCCGGGGAGCTGTTTTTT.

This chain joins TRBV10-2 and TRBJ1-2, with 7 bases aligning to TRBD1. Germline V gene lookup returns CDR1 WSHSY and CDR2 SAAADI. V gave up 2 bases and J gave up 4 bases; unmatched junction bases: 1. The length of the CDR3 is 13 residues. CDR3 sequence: CASSEDRVYGYTF. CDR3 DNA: TGCGCCAGCAGTGAGGACAGGGTCTATGGCTACACCTTC.

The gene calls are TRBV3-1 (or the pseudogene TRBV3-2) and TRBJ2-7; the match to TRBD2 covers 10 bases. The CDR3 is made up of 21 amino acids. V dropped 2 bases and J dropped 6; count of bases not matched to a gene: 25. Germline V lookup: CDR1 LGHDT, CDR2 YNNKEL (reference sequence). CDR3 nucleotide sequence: TGTGCCAGCAGCCAACCCGCAGAGGGGACTAGCGCTTACACTGGGGCAACCGAGCAGTACTTC. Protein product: CASSQPAEGTSAYTGATEQYF.

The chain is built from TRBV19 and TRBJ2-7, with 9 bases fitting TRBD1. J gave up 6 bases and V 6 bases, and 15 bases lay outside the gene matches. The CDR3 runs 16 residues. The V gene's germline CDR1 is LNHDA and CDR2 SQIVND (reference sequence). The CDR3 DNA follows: TGTGCCAGTAGCCCGGTCGGGTGGGGACAGGGTTCCGAGCAGTACTTC. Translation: CASSPVGWGQGSEQYF.

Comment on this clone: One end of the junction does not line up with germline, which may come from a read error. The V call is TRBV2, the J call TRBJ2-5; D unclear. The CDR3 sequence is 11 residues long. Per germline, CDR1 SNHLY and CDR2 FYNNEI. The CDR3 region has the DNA TGTGCCAGCAGTGAAACTCTTGACTTGGACTTC. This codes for CASSETLDLDF.

CDR3: CASSEQTGGLANYGYTF. The CDR3 nucleotides are TGTGCCAGCAGTGAACAGACAGGGGGATTAGCTAACTATGGCTACACCTTC. The V gene is TRBV2, the J gene TRBJ1-2; 9 positions agree with TRBD1. The CDR3 has 17 amino acids. Trimming took 2 bases from V and 0 from J; bases not matched to a gene: 7. The germline CDR1 and CDR2 sequences are SNHLY and FYNNEI.

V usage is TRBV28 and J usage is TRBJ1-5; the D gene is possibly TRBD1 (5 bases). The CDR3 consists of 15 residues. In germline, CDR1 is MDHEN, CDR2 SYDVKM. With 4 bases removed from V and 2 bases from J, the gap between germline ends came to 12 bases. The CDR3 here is CASSSAQGGNQPQHF. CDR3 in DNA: TGTGCCAGCAGTTCGGCCCAAGGGGGCAATCAGCCCCAGCATTTT.

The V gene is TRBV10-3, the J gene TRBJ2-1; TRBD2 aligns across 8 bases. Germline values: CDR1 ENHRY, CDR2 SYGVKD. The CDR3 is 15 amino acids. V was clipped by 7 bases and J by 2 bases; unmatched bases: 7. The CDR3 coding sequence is TGTGCCATCAAGGTCGGGGGGGCTACCTACAATGAGCAGTTCTTC. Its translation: CAIKVGGATYNEQFF.

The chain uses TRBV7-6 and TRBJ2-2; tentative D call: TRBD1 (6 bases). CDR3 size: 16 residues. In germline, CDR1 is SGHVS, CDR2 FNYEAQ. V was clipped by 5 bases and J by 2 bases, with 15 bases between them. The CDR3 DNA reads TGTGCCAGCAGCCCCCGGACAGAGACAAACACCGGGGAGCTGTTTTTT. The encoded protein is CASSPRTETNTGELFF.

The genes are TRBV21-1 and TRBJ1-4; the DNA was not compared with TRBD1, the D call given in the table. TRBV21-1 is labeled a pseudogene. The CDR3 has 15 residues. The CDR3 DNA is TGTGCCAGCAGCAAAGTCGAGACATTTAATGAAAAACTGTTTTTT. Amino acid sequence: CASSKVETFNEKLFF.

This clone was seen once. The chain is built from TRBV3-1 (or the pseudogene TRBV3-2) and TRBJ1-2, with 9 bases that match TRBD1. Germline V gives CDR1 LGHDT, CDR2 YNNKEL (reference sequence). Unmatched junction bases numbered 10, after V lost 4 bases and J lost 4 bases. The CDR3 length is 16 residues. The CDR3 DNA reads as TGTGCCAGCAGCCCATATAAGACAGGGGGGGCCTATGGCTACACCTTC. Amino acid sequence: CASSPYKTGGAYGYTF.

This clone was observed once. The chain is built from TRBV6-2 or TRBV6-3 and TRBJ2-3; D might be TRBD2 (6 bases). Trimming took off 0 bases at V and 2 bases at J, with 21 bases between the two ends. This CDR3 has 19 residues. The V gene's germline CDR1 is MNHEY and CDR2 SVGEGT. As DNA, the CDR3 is TGTGCCAGCAGTTACTCGTACGGGGGATACAGCCTAAACACAGATACGCAGTATTTT. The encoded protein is CASSYSYGGYSLNTDTQYF.

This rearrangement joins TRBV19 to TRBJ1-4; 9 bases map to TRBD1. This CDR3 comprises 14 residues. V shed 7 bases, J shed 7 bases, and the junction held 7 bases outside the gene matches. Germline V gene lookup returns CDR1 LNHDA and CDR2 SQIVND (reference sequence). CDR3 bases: TGTGCCAGTAAAACAGGGGGCGGAGGTGAAAAACTGTTTTTT. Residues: CASKTGGGGEKLFF.